The present T cell receptor (beta chain) was sequenced within a study of blood T cell repertoires in COVID-19. Ages ranged from about 18 to 89 years, with residence in 24 US areas. The table came from immunoSEQ multiplex PCR; TCRdb's copy has only in-frame clones and leaves some out. The sample includes some 330,000 clones, approximately 89% of them seen just once. The germline V gene encodes CDR1 MDHEN and CDR2 SYDVKM. Trimming removed 6 bases from V and 3 bases from J; junction bases left unmatched: 4. This CDR3 is 14 amino acids long. This receptor was obtained from a man aged 35 to 55 in a cohort exposed to, infected with or recovered from COVID-19 (not recorded which). The material sequenced was PBMCs or T cells enriched from blood (not recorded which). V and J are TRBV28 and TRBJ2-2; TRBD1 aligns across 7 bases. The CDR3, as DNA: TGTGCCAGCAGGGTGGGGACAGACACCGGGGAGCTGTTTTTT. It encodes CASRVGTDTGELFF.